This T cell receptor beta chain emerged from a study of T cell responses to AZD1222 COVID-19 vaccine. Study-wide points: Rises in breadth and depth of Spike-specific TCRs came after two AZD1222 doses. Nearly half of unique spike-specific TCRs reportedly avoided B.1.351 and B.1.1.7 mutated regions. The donor group comprised mostly white British people and more females; the analysis possibly underestimated clonal diversity. Across the whole spike, CD4 TCRs peaked at regions 160-218 and 743-854.

This clone was seen only once. Its antigen is not identified. Trimming removed 1 base from V and 3 bases from J, with 10 bases in between. This CDR3 is built from 14 residues. Germline CDR1 SGHTA, CDR2 FQGNSA. Some clones are missing from TCRdb's copy, which holds only in-frame ones; the method was immunoSEQ multiplex PCR. The sample has nearly 95,000 clones, around 87% seen once. This sequence originates from an adult who received the AZD1222 COVID-19 vaccine. The rearrangement links TRBV7-2 to TRBJ2-7, with D tentatively TRBD2 (6 bases). Sample: peripheral blood, taken 28 days after the second AZD1222 dose. CDR3 residues: CASSLGVGSYEQYF. DNA for the CDR3: TGTGCCAGCAGCTTAGGCGTCGGGAGCTACGAGCAGTACTTC.